One and the same sample provided the 10 T cell receptor beta chains below, sequenced in a study of cytomegalovirus exposure and HLA in healthy donors. Vbeta (60) and Jbeta (13) primers were used in the PCR. The assay was immunoSEQ multiplex PCR, and TCRdb's table has in-frame clones only and misses some. The sample holds 140,000 to 150,000 clones; 75% are singletons and the top ten take approximately 6.8%. Sequenced sample: PBMCs. These TCRs come from a man aged 30-40 years in good health and CMV-seronegative.

The V and J genes are TRBV9 and TRBJ1-4, with a possible D match to TRBD1 (5 bases). This CDR3 region has 14 residues. The germline V and J ends were trimmed by 5 bases and 3 bases, with 11 bases remaining between them. CDR1 and CDR2 (germline): SGDLS, YYNGEE. The CDR3 protein is CASSARAANEKLFF. The CDR3 DNA is TGTGCCAGCAGTGCCAGGGCAGCTAATGAAAAACTGTTTTTT.

The rearrangement joins TRBV2 to TRBJ2-1; perhaps TRBD1 as D (7 bases). There are 13 residues in the CDR3. Trimming left V 8 bases short and J 8 bases short, with 16 bases between. Germline CDR1 SNHLY, CDR2 FYNNEI. In nucleotides, the CDR3 is TGTGCCAGCCGACAGGGAAGGGAGGATGAGCAGTTCTTC. Protein: CASRQGREDEQFF.

The chain carries TRBV6-1 and TRBJ2-7, with D perhaps matching TRBD2 (6 bases). Germline CDR1 MNHNS, CDR2 SASEGT. V was clipped by 1 base and J by 6 bases, with 19 bases between them. The CDR3 is 16 amino acids. The CDR3 DNA reads as TGTGCCAGCAGTGAAGTCCGAGGTTGGCAGGGAGGCGAGCAGTACTTC. Protein product: CASSEVRGWQGGEQYF.

The chain links TRBV15 to TRBJ2-7, with D tentatively TRBD2 (6 bases). This CDR3 region has 13 residues. Trimming stripped 5 bases from V and 5 bases from J, with 13 bases between. Germline loops: CDR1 LNHNV, CDR2 YYDKDF (reference sequence). The CDR3 protein is CATSRKIADEQYF. As DNA, the CDR3 is TGTGCCACCAGCCGCAAGATAGCGGACGAGCAGTACTTC.

This rearrangement joins TRBV7-9 to TRBJ2-3; D unclear. This CDR3 spans 14 amino acids. The germline gives CDR1 SEHNR, CDR2 FQNEAQ (reference sequence). V gave up 5 bases and J gave up 0 bases, with 9 bases separating them. The CDR3, as DNA: TGTGCCAGCAGCCTATCGACTAGCACAGATACGCAGTATTTT. Amino acid sequence: CASSLSTSTDTQYF.

The chain links TRBV28 to TRBJ2-7; 8 positions agree with TRBD1. The V and J ends lost 6 bases and 0 bases, in that order; junction bases with no gene match: 10. CDR1 MDHEN and CDR2 SYDVKM come from the germline V gene. The CDR3 is made up of 16 amino acids. CDR3 in amino acids: CASRLLRGHSSYEQYF. CDR3 nucleotides: TGTGCCAGCAGGCTACTCAGGGGGCACAGCTCCTACGAGCAGTACTTC.

The chain recombines TRBV19 with TRBJ1-2; 8 bases are shared with TRBD1. Germline-derived CDR1 and CDR2 are LNHDA and SQIVND (reference sequence). This CDR3 is 15 amino acids long. Germline trimming cut 7 bases from V and 7 bases from J; bases unmatched to any gene: 14. Here the CDR3 reads CASNPRQGFSIGYTF. CDR3 bases: TGTGCCAGTAACCCAAGACAGGGGTTTAGTATTGGCTACACCTTC.

The chain is built from TRBV28 and TRBJ2-1; D gene ambiguous. This CDR3 is built from 11 residues. Germline CDR1 MDHEN, CDR2 SYDVKM. V shed 4 bases and J shed 4 bases, with 2 bases lying between them. In DNA form, the CDR3 reads TGTGCCAGCAGTTCTTACAATGAGCAGTTCTTC. This gives the protein CASSSYNEQFF.

Only one count was recorded for this clone. The chain is built from TRBV4-2 and TRBJ2-1; the D gene is possibly TRBD2 (6 bases). The CDR3 covers 15 residues. Germline CDR1 is LGHNA and CDR2 is YNFKEQ. Trimming pared 4 bases from V and 4 bases from J, leaving 14 bases between. CDR3 coding DNA: TGTGCCAGCAGCCTTGTGAGCGGGTCTTACAATGAGCAGTTCTTC. It yields the protein CASSLVSGSYNEQFF.

CDR3 DNA sequence: TGCAGCGTTGAGGCAACAGTAGACACAGATACGCAGTATTTT. This codes for CSVEATVDTDTQYF. The chain combines TRBV29-1 with TRBJ2-3, with D uncertain. The germline CDR1 and CDR2 sequences are SQVTM and ANQGSEA. The CDR3 loop spans 14 amino acids. The V end lost 3 bases, the J end lost 2 bases, and 12 bases lay between the germline ends.